This T cell receptor beta chain was documented in a study of early T cells in non-severe SARS-CoV-2 infection. Study-wide points: Missing private and CD4 specificities, VDJdb matching favored anti-spike CD8 responses.

With 2 bases clipped from V and 4 bases from J, the junction kept 10 bases outside the gene matches. The CDR3 extends over 17 amino acids. The V gene's germline CDR1 is MGHRA and CDR2 YSYEKL. Attachment of unique molecular identifiers to individual cDNA molecules was performed. TCRdb re-called the 5' RACE reads with MiXCR, one entry per CDR3 protein. Of tens of thousands of distinct CDR3 sequences in the sample, around 16% are singletons; the top ten hold roughly 4%. Only one count was recorded for this clonotype. What it binds is not known. This receptor was identified in an adult who was a healthcare worker with PCR-confirmed SARS-CoV-2 infection or an uninfected control (not recorded which). The sample consisted of whole blood, taken at baseline. The chain combines TRBV4-1 with TRBJ2-1; 8 nucleotides line up with TRBD1. CDR3 bases: TGCGCCAGCAGCCAACAACCTCCGGGACAGGATTACAATGAGCAGTTCTTC. Its translation: CASSQQPPGQDYNEQFF.